This paragraph reports one T cell receptor (beta chain). Its specificity is unknown. Primers: 60 Vbeta forward and 13 Jbeta reverse. TCRdb keeps only in-frame clones here, not all; method: immunoSEQ multiplex PCR. The sample holds about 180,000 clones, 78% seen once. The sample belongs to a study of cytomegalovirus exposure and HLA in healthy donors. Study conclusions and caveats: Across donors, sequencing depth was assumed by presence/absence analyses to be roughly uniform.

Sequenced: PBMCs. The TCR sequence derives from a woman in her forties or fifties in good health and CMV-seropositive.

The CDR3 is CASSPSNNNQPQHF. The DNA for the CDR3 is TGTGCCAGCAGCCCGAGCAATAACAATCAGCCCCAGCATTTT. The rearrangement uses TRBV27 and TRBJ1-5; unclear D gene. CDR3 length: 14 amino acids. The germline CDR1 and CDR2 sequences are MNHEY and SMNVEV (reference sequence). Trimming removed 6 bases at V and 3 bases at J, with 12 bases between.